This is a list of T cell receptor beta chains from one sample in a study of CD8 T cells in ankylosing spondylitis. TCRdb ran MiXCR on the 5' RACE reads and lists one entry per CDR3 protein. The sample holds around 30,000 distinct CDR3 sequences, more than 5.5% seen once. The sequencing sample was made of blood, either unsorted or a sorted T cell fraction (not recorded which). Source of these receptors: a male donor with ankylosing spondylitis or in good health (not recorded which). Both conserved end residues are part of each CDR3. D genes are given only for firm matches. Clone size is shown for a subset of rows, as once, few, many or a class of expanded clone.

v_gene	abundance	d_gene	j_gene	CDR3nt	CDR3aa
TRBV20-1	many	TRBD1	TRBJ2-7	TGCAGTGCCCTCTCCGTGGGCCAGGGGGCTTGGGAGCAGTACTTC	CSALSVGQGAWEQYF
TRBV28	.	.	TRBJ1-4	TGTGCCAGCAGACCTGGGGGTGAAAAACTGTTTTTT	CASRPGGEKLFF
TRBV5-1	many	.	TRBJ2-7	TGCGCCAGCAGCTTGGGGGTCAACGGGGAGCAGTACTTC	CASSLGVNGEQYF
TRBV12-3/TRBV12-4	many	TRBD2	TRBJ2-5	TGTGCCAGCAGCCGATCGACTAGCGGGAGGGCTGAGACCCAGTACTTC	CASSRSTSGRAETQYF
TRBV4-1	many	.	TRBJ2-7	TGCGCCAGCAGCCAAGATCCAAGGGTAGGAGAGCAGTACTTC	CASSQDPRVGEQYF
TRBV7-9	.	.	TRBJ1-4	TGTGCCAGCACCTTGAGGGAGGGAGACGAAAAACTGTTTTTT	CASTLREGDEKLFF
TRBV20-1	many	.	TRBJ2-2	TGCAGTGCATCCGGAGCGCGGAACACCGGGGAGCTGTTTTTT	CSASGARNTGELFF
TRBV6-5	many	TRBD1	TRBJ1-3	TGTGCCAGCAGTTACTCTGGGACAGGGGATGGAAACACCATATATTTT	CASSYSGTGDGNTIYF
TRBV19	few	.	TRBJ2-7	TGTGCCAGTAGTGCAGGAACCAACTCCTACGAGCAGTACTTC	CASSAGTNSYEQYF
TRBV29-1	.	.	TRBJ2-1	TGCAGCGTTGAGGTCTACAATGAGCAGTTCTTC	CSVEVYNEQFF
TRBV29-1	many	.	TRBJ2-7	TGCAGCGTCGCGGCACCAACAGAAGGTTTCGGCTCGAACGAGCAGTACTTC	CSVAAPTEGFGSNEQYF
TRBV19	.	.	TRBJ2-1	TGTGCCAGTAGTCGGGTCGGGGGTCACAATGAGCAGTTCTTC	CASSRVGGHNEQFF
TRBV15	many	.	TRBJ1-5	TGTGCCACCAGCAGAGATTGGAGCGAATGGGGTCAGCCCCAGCATTTT	CATSRDWSEWGQPQHF
TRBV5-1	many	TRBD2	TRBJ2-5	TGCGCCAGCCGCATGACTAGCGGGAGAGAGACCCAGTACTTC	CASRMTSGRETQYF
TRBV7-9	many	.	TRBJ1-6	TGTGCCACCCGACTGAGGAGGGACCTCAATTCACCCCTCCACTTT	CATRLRRDLNSPLHF
TRBV20-1	many	TRBD2	TRBJ2-1	TGCAGTGCTATACTAGCGGGATTTCAGGTCTTC	CSAILAGFQVF
TRBV3-1	many	TRBD1	TRBJ1-2	TGTGCCAGCAGCCCGTCCTGGGACAGCTCTAACTATGGCTACACCTTC	CASSPSWDSSNYGYTF
TRBV27	medium-sized	.	TRBJ2-2	TGTGCCAGCAGTTTATTCCCTATTACCGGGGAGCTGTTTTTT	CASSLFPITGELFF
TRBV29-1	.	TRBD2	TRBJ2-1	TGCAGCGTTCATGCGGGACTAGGGGGTCACACTGAGCAGTTCTTC	CSVHAGLGGHTEQFF
TRBV29-1	many	.	TRBJ2-6	TGCAGCGTTACCCTGGAAGGATTTATCTCTGGGGCCAACGTCCTGACTTTC	CSVTLEGFISGANVLTF
TRBV6-1	many	.	TRBJ2-7	TGTGCCAGTCCCCGGGACACCTCCTACGAGCAGTACTTC	CASPRDTSYEQYF
TRBV7-2	many	TRBD1	TRBJ1-1	TGTGCCAGCAGCCCGGGGACAGGGTTTTATAGGGGTTGGGGCACTGAAGCTTTCTTT	CASSPGTGFYRGWGTEAFF
TRBV12-3/TRBV12-4	many	.	TRBJ2-7	TGTGCCAGCAGCAGTCCCTCTCAGGGGAGCAACGAGCAGTACTTC	CASSSPSQGSNEQYF
TRBV4-1	few	.	TRBJ1-2	TGCGCCAGCAGCCAAGATAGGCGATCCTATGGCTACACCTTC	CASSQDRRSYGYTF
TRBV24-1	.	TRBD2	TRBJ2-1	TGTGCCACCAGTGATGCGAGCGGGACGTCCTACAATGAGCAGTTCTTC	CATSDASGTSYNEQFF